Listed below are T cell receptor beta chains from one sample, sequenced in a study of blood T cell repertoires in COVID-19. Clones were sequenced by immunoSEQ multiplex PCR, and TCRdb holds only the in-frame ones, with some missing. The table lists approximately 400,000 clones, approximately 90% of them singletons. What was sequenced was PBMCs or T cells enriched from blood (not recorded which). These receptors came from a woman aged 40 to 49 who had been exposed to COVID-19. CDR3s include the opening cysteine and the closing phenylalanine or tryptophan. D genes are given only for firm matches. A row's size may be missing; if present it is once, few, many or a size class.

clone size	V gene	J gene	D gene	CDR3 DNA	CDR3 protein
-	TRBV24-1	TRBJ1-2	-	TGTGCCACCAGTGAAGGGGTAAACTATGGCTACACCTTC	CATSEGVNYGYTF
-	TRBV5-1	TRBJ1-4	TRBD1	TGCGCCAGCAGCTTAACAGGGGCCCGGGGTGGTGAAAAACTGTTTTTT	CASSLTGARGGEKLFF
-	TRBV6-4	TRBJ2-2	TRBD1	TGTGCCAGCAGCCCGGGACAGGGCACCGGGGAGCTGTTTTTT	CASSPGQGTGELFF
-	TRBV6-5	TRBJ1-5	-	TGTGCCAGCAGACCCGGCAGGGGCGGCAATCAGCCCCAGCATTTT	CASRPGRGGNQPQHF
-	TRBV5-1	TRBJ1-1	-	TGCGCCAGCAGTACGAGAGGAGGCACTGAAGCTTTCTTT	CASSTRGGTEAFF
-	TRBV18	TRBJ1-1	TRBD1	TGTGCCAGCTCGGGGGGACAGGGGTTTCGAAACACTGAAGCTTTCTTT	CASSGGQGFRNTEAFF
-	TRBV7-9	TRBJ2-3	-	TGTGCCAGCACCGAGAGGTTGGGGCGAGATACGCAGTATTTT	CASTERLGRDTQYF
-	TRBV6-5	TRBJ2-4	-	TGTGCCATCAAAGACATCATAGCCAAAAACATTCAGTACTTC	CAIKDIIAKNIQYF
-	TRBV13	TRBJ2-3	TRBD1	TGTGCCAGCAGCCCAGGACAGGGTTTTAGCACAGATACGCAGTATTTT	CASSPGQGFSTDTQYF
-	TRBV27	TRBJ1-1	TRBD1	TGTGCCAGCAACGACAGGGGAGCGGGGAACACTGAAGCTTTCTTT	CASNDRGAGNTEAFF
-	TRBV3-1/TRBV3-2	TRBJ1-6	TRBD1	TGTGCCAGCAGCCAAGCACTCGACAGGGGTCGACTTAATTCACCCCTCCACTTT	CASSQALDRGRLNSPLHF
once	TRBV12-5	TRBJ1-5	TRBD1	TGTGCTAGTGGTTTGGTACTTGGACAGGGCAATCAGCCCCAGCATTTT	CASGLVLGQGNQPQHF
-	TRBV6-5	TRBJ1-2	-	TGTGCCAGCAGTTACCTTGTAGACTATGGCTACACCTTC	CASSYLVDYGYTF
-	TRBV5-6	TRBJ2-3	TRBD1	TGTGCCAGCAGCGCGTGGACAGGCTTCGCAGATACGCAGTATTTT	CASSAWTGFADTQYF
-	TRBV9	TRBJ2-5	-	TGTGCCAGCAGCGTAGCAGGGGAGACCCAGTACTTC	CASSVAGETQYF
-	TRBV6-2/TRBV6-3	TRBJ2-1	-	TGTGCCAGCAGTTACTCCCGAGGGACTAGGGGGCGGAATGAGCAGTTCTTC	CASSYSRGTRGRNEQFF
-	TRBV29-1	TRBJ2-2	TRBD2	TGCAGCGCCGGACTAGCGGGAGGTTCGGCCGGGGAGCTGTTTTTT	CSAGLAGGSAGELFF
-	TRBV2	TRBJ1-3	-	TGTGCCAGCAGCACCTTGGGAGGCGGAAACACCATATATTTT	CASSTLGGGNTIYF
-	TRBV2	TRBJ1-2	-	TGTGCCAGCGCCCAAGGGGTTGGCTATGGCTACACCTTC	CASAQGVGYGYTF
-	TRBV4-3	TRBJ2-2	TRBD2	TGCGCCAGCAGCCAAGGCCCCGCGGGAGTTTACACCGGGGAGCTGTTTTTT	CASSQGPAGVYTGELFF
-	TRBV29-1	TRBJ1-3	-	TGCAGCGTCTCTTTGGGACTCCGAGCAAACACCATATATTTT	CSVSLGLRANTIYF
-	TRBV27	TRBJ2-1	TRBD2	TGTGCCAGCAGCGACAGGGGACTAGCGGGAGCAATTTGGCAGTTCTTC	CASSDRGLAGAIWQFF
-	TRBV12-3/TRBV12-4	TRBJ1-1	-	TGTGCCAGCAGTTTTCCAGGGGACACTGAAGCTTTCTTT	CASSFPGDTEAFF
-	TRBV11-3	TRBJ2-1	-	TGTGCCAGCAGCTTAGTTTGGCGCGGTCCGTGGGATGAGCAGTTCTTC	CASSLVWRGPWDEQFF
-	TRBV19	TRBJ1-4	TRBD1	TGTGCCAGTAGTATCGGGACAGGGAGCGGAAAACTGTTTTTT	CASSIGTGSGKLFF
once	TRBV7-3	TRBJ1-6	-	TGTGCCAGCTCGGACAGAAATAATTCACCCCTCCACTTT	CASSDRNNSPLHF
-	TRBV5-6	TRBJ2-6	-	TGTGCCAGCAGCTTGGGACAGCTCCCTTTCTCTGGGGCCAACGTCCTGACTTTC	CASSLGQLPFSGANVLTF
-	TRBV7-6	TRBJ2-7	-	TGTGCCAGCAGCCCGGACACCTACGAGCAGTACTTC	CASSPDTYEQYF
-	TRBV12-3/TRBV12-4	TRBJ2-2	TRBD1	TGTGCCCTCAGGGGGCGGGGCACCGGGGAGCTGTTTTTT	CALRGRGTGELFF
-	TRBV10-3	TRBJ1-1	TRBD1	TGTGCCACGGCCGGGACAGAAAACACTGAAGCTTTCTTT	CATAGTENTEAFF
-	TRBV7-6	TRBJ1-2	TRBD1	TGTGCCAGCAGCTTAGGCACCGGGACAGCCTATGGCTACACCTTC	CASSLGTGTAYGYTF
-	TRBV2	TRBJ1-5	-	TGTGCCAGCAGTGATTGGGGGGTACAGCCCCAGCATTTT	CASSDWGVQPQHF
once	TRBV6-2/TRBV6-3	TRBJ1-2	-	TGTGCCAGCAGTCCACGCGATGGCTACACCTTC	CASSPRDGYTF
-	TRBV28	TRBJ2-1	-	TGTGCCAGCAGTTTACTCAATGAGCAGTTCTTC	CASSLLNEQFF
-	TRBV18	TRBJ1-3	-	TGTGCCAGCTCACCACTCGGTCCGGGGACATTCGGAGGAAACACCATATATTTT	CASSPLGPGTFGGNTIYF
-	TRBV7-9	TRBJ1-6	-	TGTGCCAGCAGCCCCCGGACGGGGGATTCACCCCTCCACTTT	CASSPRTGDSPLHF
-	TRBV6-2/TRBV6-3	TRBJ2-2	-	TGTGCCAGCAGCGCCTGGACAAGAAACACCGGGGAGCTGTTTTTT	CASSAWTRNTGELFF
-	TRBV5-6	TRBJ2-7	-	TGTGCCAGCAGCTTGATTCGGGGGAGCCCCTACGAGCAGTACTTC	CASSLIRGSPYEQYF
once	TRBV2	TRBJ2-7	-	TGTGCCAGCAGGCCGGCCACCTCCCGAGGGGGAGTGCAGTACTTC	CASRPATSRGGVQYF
-	TRBV5-1	TRBJ2-5	TRBD1	TGCGCCAGCAGCTTGAGAGGGACAGGGGGCAGGGAGACCCAGTACTTC	CASSLRGTGGRETQYF
-	TRBV19	TRBJ1-5	-	TGTGCCAGTAAGTCGCGGGAGAATAGCAATCAGCCCCAGCATTTT	CASKSRENSNQPQHF
once	TRBV3-1/TRBV3-2	TRBJ1-2	-	TGTGCCAGCAGCCAAGAGTCCGGGGGGAATGGCTACACCTTC	CASSQESGGNGYTF
once	TRBV9	TRBJ1-2	TRBD1	TGTGCCAGCAGCCCGACCGGGACAGGGGTGTATGGCTACACCTTC	CASSPTGTGVYGYTF
-	TRBV4-1	TRBJ2-1	-	TGCGCCAGCAGCCAAGATTCCCCGCAGGGCGGGCAGTTCTTC	CASSQDSPQGGQFF
-	TRBV5-1	TRBJ1-2	-	TGCGCCAGCAGCGCATCGGGGGGCTACACCTTC	CASSASGGYTF
-	TRBV2	TRBJ1-5	TRBD1	TGTGCCAGCAGTGAGGGGCAGGGGGCTGGGATGAGCAATCAGCCCCAGCATTTT	CASSEGQGAGMSNQPQHF
-	TRBV10-3	TRBJ2-3	TRBD2	TGTGCCATCAGTGATTCTAGCGGGAGAACAGATACGCAGTATTTT	CAISDSSGRTDTQYF
-	TRBV29-1	TRBJ1-2	TRBD1	TGCAGCGTTCTCGTACTGGGACAGACTGGAATCCATGGCTACACCTTC	CSVLVLGQTGIHGYTF
-	TRBV7-2	TRBJ1-4	TRBD1	TGTGCCAGCAGCTTAGGACAGGGGGCAACTAATGAAAAACTGTTTTTT	CASSLGQGATNEKLFF
-	TRBV5-1	TRBJ1-5	TRBD1	TGCGCCAGCAGCTTGGGGACAGGGGTCGGCAATCAGCCCCAGCATTTT	CASSLGTGVGNQPQHF
-	TRBV7-3	TRBJ2-5	TRBD2	TGTGCCAGCAGCCCTACTAGCGGGGGAGGAGAGACCCAGTACTTC	CASSPTSGGGETQYF
-	TRBV5-4	TRBJ2-7	TRBD2	TGTGCCAGCAGCTTGGGGCTAGCGGGTGAGCAGTACTTC	CASSLGLAGEQYF
-	TRBV3-1/TRBV3-2	TRBJ1-6	-	TGTGCCAGCAGCCAAGTGGGGGCAGCTTCACCCCTCCACTTT	CASSQVGAASPLHF
few	TRBV25-1	TRBJ2-7	-	TGTGCCAGCAGTGATTCCGGGGTTAGGAACGAGCAGTACTTC	CASSDSGVRNEQYF
-	TRBV7-9	TRBJ1-1	TRBD1	TGTGCCAGCAGCTCTAGGGGGCTTAATGAAGCTTTCTTT	CASSSRGLNEAFF